These 9 T cell receptor beta chains were sequenced from one sample in a study of Tregs in tolerant kidney transplant recipients. This table comes from immunoSEQ multiplex PCR, and its TCRdb copy is limited to in-frame clones, with some not included. This sample carries about 69,000 clones, less than 90% of them seen once, and the ten largest clones take around 0.42%. The material was CD4+ T cells from blood, obtained before the transplant. These receptors all come from a human donor who received a combined kidney and bone marrow transplant.

The rearrangement uses TRBV7-6 and TRBJ2-6, with a weak D call TRBD2 (7 bases). CDR1 is SGHVS and CDR2 is FNYEAQ in the germline V gene. V lost 6 bases and J 2 bases, leaving 14 bases between the germline ends. The CDR3 is 16 amino acids. The CDR3 sequence: CASSPVGGAGANVLTF. CDR3 nucleotide sequence: TGTGCCAGCAGTCCCGTAGGGGGGGCTGGGGCCAACGTCCTGACTTTC.

The chain has TRBV5-1 and TRBJ2-3; TRBD1 is a possible D gene (6 bases). The CDR3 spans 14 residues. Germline-derived CDR1 and CDR2 are SGHRS and YFSETQ. V was clipped by 1 base and J by 2 bases, with 8 bases between them. The CDR3 DNA sequence: TGCGCCAGCAGCTTGACAGGGCTCACAGATACGCAGTATTTT. It specifies CASSLTGLTDTQYF.

This clone was picked up one time. This chain uses TRBV9 with TRBJ2-5, with D perhaps TRBD2 (6 bases). The length of the CDR3 is 16 residues. Germline CDR1 reads SGDLS; CDR2 reads YYNGEE. Trimming stripped 0 bases from V and 2 bases from J, with 14 bases between. The CDR3 DNA is TGTGCCAGCAGCGTAGGGGGGGACCTGGGGCAAGAGACCCAGTACTTC. Residues: CASSVGGDLGQETQYF.

This clone has just one count. V is TRBV11-2 and J is TRBJ2-5, with TRBD1 matching 7 bases. The CDR3 sequence is 16 residues long. Germline CDR1 and CDR2: SGHAT and FQNNGV. Losses at the gene ends were 5 bases for V and 7 bases for J; bases not matched to a gene: 16. As DNA, the CDR3 is TGTGCCAGCAGCCTTAGTCCCAGGGGGAGAGGGGTGACCCAGTACTTC. Translating gives CASSLSPRGRGVTQYF.

The CDR3 loop reads CASSPPVASPPETQYF. The CDR3 nucleotides read TGTGCCAGCTCACCACCGGTGGCCTCGCCTCCAGAGACCCAGTACTTC. The chain combines TRBV18 with TRBJ2-5, with unresolved D. Germline V gene lookup returns CDR1 KGHSH and CDR2 LQKENI. The CDR3 spans 16 residues. Trimming stripped 0 bases from V and 4 bases from J, with 15 bases between.

This chain joins TRBV6-6 and TRBJ2-1; D possibly corresponds to TRBD2 (7 bases). Germline V gene lookup returns CDR1 MNHNY and CDR2 SVGAGI (reference sequence). CDR3 length: 15 amino acids. Trimming stripped 6 bases from V and 4 bases from J, with 16 bases between. CDR3 nucleotide sequence: TGTGCCAGCAGCCTGAGCGGGGACAATTACAATGAGCAGTTCTTC. This sequence encodes CASSLSGDNYNEQFF.

The J gene is TRBJ2-7, the V gene TRBV5-4; D perhaps matches TRBD1 (5 bases). The CDR3 covers 15 residues. Germline V lookup: CDR1 SGHNT, CDR2 YYREEE (reference sequence). V lost 4 bases and J lost 2, with 16 bases in between. The chain's CDR3 is CASSQPTGTTYEQYF. The DNA of the CDR3 is TGTGCCAGCAGCCAGCCTACAGGAACTACCTACGAGCAGTACTTC.

The chain joins TRBV19 to TRBJ2-3; D might be TRBD1 (6 bases). In germline, CDR1 is LNHDA, CDR2 SQIVND (reference sequence). V was clipped by 4 bases and J by 0 bases, with 11 bases between them. This CDR3 contains 15 residues. CDR3 nucleotides: TGTGCCAGTAGTAGAGCGGACAGTAGCACAGATACGCAGTATTTT. It codes for CASSRADSSTDTQYF.

This sequence joins TRBV6-5 and TRBJ1-3; D not resolved. Trimming took 1 base from V and 0 from J, leaving 7 bases between them. CDR3 length: 15 residues. Per the germline V gene, CDR1 is MNHEY and CDR2 is SVGAGI. The CDR3 region has the DNA TGTGCCAGCAGTTACTGGGCAGGCTCTGGAAACACCATATATTTT. Its protein product is CASSYWAGSGNTIYF.